These T cell receptor beta chains were read from a single sample in a study of blood T cell repertoires in COVID-19. Here immunoSEQ multiplex PCR was the method, and the copy in TCRdb shows in-frame clones only, minus some. The sample contains 150,000 to 200,000 clones, approximately 88% of which appear only once. The sequenced sample was PBMCs or T cells enriched from blood (not recorded which). The receptors here all came from a woman aged 18 to 35 who had recovered from COVID-19. Both conserved end residues are part of each CDR3. D genes are given only for firm matches. Not all rows give a size; the values are once, few, many and, for expanded clones, a class.

>TRBV19|TRBD1|few|TRBJ1-4
CASRTGSTNEKLFF
TGTGCCAGCCGGACAGGGTCGACTAATGAAAAACTGTTTTTT
>TRBV12-2|NA|NA|TRBJ2-5
CASRLATSGGAHLGKTQYF
TGTGCAAGTCGCTTAGCGACTAGCGGGGGGGCCCATCTAGGCAAGACCCAGTACTTC
>TRBV2|NA|NA|TRBJ2-7
CASATIPYEQYF
TGTGCCAGCGCCACAATACCCTACGAGCAGTACTTC
>TRBV7-9|NA|NA|TRBJ1-2
CASSLTRGTNYGYTF
TGTGCCAGCAGCTTAACAAGGGGGACTAACTATGGCTACACCTTC
>TRBV18|TRBD1|NA|TRBJ1-5
CASSPGQGGEQPQHF
TGTGCCAGCTCACCTGGACAGGGAGGGGAACAGCCCCAGCATTTT
>TRBV2|NA|NA|TRBJ1-1
CASSEDRNTEAFF
TGTGCCAGCAGCGAAGACAGGAACACTGAAGCTTTCTTT
>TRBV13|TRBD1|NA|TRBJ1-5
CASSLRGQGVQPQHF
TGTGCCAGCAGCTTAAGGGGACAGGGGGTTCAGCCCCAGCATTTT
>TRBV10-3|NA|NA|TRBJ1-2
CATTDIYGYTF
TGTGCCACCACAGACATCTATGGCTACACCTTC
>TRBV5-6|NA|NA|TRBJ1-6
CASSFRDTYSPLHF
TGTGCCAGCAGCTTTAGGGACACCTATTCACCCCTCCACTTT
>TRBV10-1|TRBD1|NA|TRBJ2-3
CASSGDSYTDTQYF
TGCGCCAGCAGTGGGGACAGCTACACAGATACGCAGTATTTT
>TRBV9|TRBD2|NA|TRBJ2-3
CASSVSSSGGSTDTQYF
TGTGCCAGCAGCGTATCGTCTAGCGGGGGTAGCACAGATACGCAGTATTTT
>TRBV1|NA|NA|TRBJ1-2
CTSSQKRQGPPLYGYTF
TGCACCAGCAGCCAAAAAAGACAGGGTCCACCTCTGTATGGCTACACCTTC
>TRBV7-8|NA|NA|TRBJ2-7
CASRPYSGAYEQYF
TGTGCCAGCAGGCCCTATTCAGGGGCCTACGAGCAGTACTTC
>TRBV2|NA|NA|TRBJ1-1
CASSELSEAFF
TGTGCCAGCAGTGAACTCTCTGAAGCTTTCTTT
>TRBV12-3/TRBV12-4|NA|NA|TRBJ1-2
CASRITGLGGYTF
TGTGCCAGCAGAATAACAGGGCTGGGAGGCTACACCTTC
>TRBV5-1|TRBD1|once|TRBJ2-7
CASSSGTGPYEQYF
TGCGCCAGCAGCTCTGGGACAGGGCCATACGAGCAGTACTTC
>TRBV6-1|NA|NA|TRBJ2-6
CASSGAAGILSGANVLTF
TGTGCCAGCAGTGGAGCGGCAGGGATTCTCTCTGGGGCCAACGTCCTGACTTTC
>TRBV10-3|TRBD1|NA|TRBJ1-3
CAISETLDRAGEYTIYF
TGTGCCATCAGTGAGACCCTGGACAGGGCAGGAGAATACACCATATATTTT
>TRBV27|TRBD2|NA|TRBJ2-1
CASSRGDEQFF
TGTGCCAGCAGTCGGGGGGATGAGCAGTTCTTC
>TRBV4-2|NA|few|TRBJ1-5
CASSPSPGNTQPQHF
TGTGCCAGCAGCCCCTCCCCAGGGAACACTCAGCCCCAGCATTTT
>TRBV10-3|NA|few|TRBJ2-2
CAISHTTVEGGELFF
TGTGCCATCAGTCATACTACGGTGGAGGGCGGGGAGCTGTTTTTT
>TRBV7-8|NA|NA|TRBJ2-5
CASSTSIDSGLGTQYF
TGTGCCAGCAGCACTAGCATTGACAGCGGATTGGGGACCCAGTACTTC
>TRBV27|NA|NA|TRBJ1-1
CASSAPGERYTEAFF
TGTGCCAGCAGTGCCCCAGGGGAGAGGTACACTGAAGCTTTCTTT
>TRBV27|NA|NA|TRBJ1-4
CASSLDKANEKLFF
TGTGCCAGCAGTTTGGACAAAGCTAATGAAAAACTGTTTTTT
>TRBV11-2|TRBD1|NA|TRBJ2-1
CASSEGQGDYNEQFF
TGTGCCAGCAGCGAAGGACAGGGCGACTACAATGAGCAGTTCTTC
>TRBV7-6|NA|NA|TRBJ1-2
CASSDGSGDGYTF
TGTGCCAGCAGCGACGGGTCGGGGGATGGCTACACCTTC
>TRBV13|TRBD1|NA|TRBJ1-2
CASSPDRGLFYGYTF
TGTGCCAGCAGCCCCGACAGGGGACTGTTTTATGGCTACACCTTC
>TRBV7-4|NA|NA|TRBJ2-4
CASSDRNIQYF
TGTGCCAGTTCGGACAGAAACATTCAGTACTTC